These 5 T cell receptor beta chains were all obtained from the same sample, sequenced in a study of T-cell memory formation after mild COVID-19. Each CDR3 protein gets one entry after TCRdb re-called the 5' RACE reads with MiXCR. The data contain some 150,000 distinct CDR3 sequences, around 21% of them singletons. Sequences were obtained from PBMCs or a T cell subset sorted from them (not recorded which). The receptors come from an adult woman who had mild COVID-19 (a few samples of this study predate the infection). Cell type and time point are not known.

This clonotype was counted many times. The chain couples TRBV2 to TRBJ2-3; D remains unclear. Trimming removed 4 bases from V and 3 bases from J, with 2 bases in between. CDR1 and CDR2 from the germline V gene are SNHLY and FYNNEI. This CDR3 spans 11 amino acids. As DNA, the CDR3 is TGTGCCAGCAGTGTAACAGATACGCAGTATTTT. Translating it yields CASSVTDTQYF.

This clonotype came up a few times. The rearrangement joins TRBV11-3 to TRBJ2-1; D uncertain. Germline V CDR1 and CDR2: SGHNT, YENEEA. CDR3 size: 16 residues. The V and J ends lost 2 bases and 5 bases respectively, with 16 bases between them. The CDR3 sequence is CASSLTPNPRNNEQFF. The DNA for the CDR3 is TGTGCCAGCAGCTTAACTCCGAATCCCAGGAACAATGAGCAGTTCTTC.

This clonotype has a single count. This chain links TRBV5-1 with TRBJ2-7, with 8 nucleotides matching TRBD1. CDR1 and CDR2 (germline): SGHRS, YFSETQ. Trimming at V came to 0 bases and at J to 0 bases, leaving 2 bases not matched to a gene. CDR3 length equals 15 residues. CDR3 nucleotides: TGCGCCAGCAGCTTGGCAACAGGGGGCTCCTACGAGCAGTACTTC. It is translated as CASSLATGGSYEQYF.

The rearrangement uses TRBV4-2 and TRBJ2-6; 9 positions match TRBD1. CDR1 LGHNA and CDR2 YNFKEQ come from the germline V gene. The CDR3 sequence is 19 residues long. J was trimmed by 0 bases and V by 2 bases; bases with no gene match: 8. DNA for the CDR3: TGTGCCAGCAGCCAATGGAAGACAGGGGGTAGCTCTGGGGCCAACGTCCTGACTTTC. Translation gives CASSQWKTGGSSGANVLTF.

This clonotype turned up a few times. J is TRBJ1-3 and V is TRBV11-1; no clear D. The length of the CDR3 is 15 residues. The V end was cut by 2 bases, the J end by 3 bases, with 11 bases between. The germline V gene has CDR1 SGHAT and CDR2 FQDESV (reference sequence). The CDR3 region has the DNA TGTGCCAGCAGCTTACGGTTACGGAATGGAAACACCATATATTTT. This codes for CASSLRLRNGNTIYF.